This TCR beta chain was identified during a study of beta chain features in type 1 diabetes. Study in general: The study found patients and healthy donors alike in age, gender and cell yields.

About this clone: Its antigen is as yet unknown.

Study-level points and caveats: Within the patient group, naive, central memory and Treg TCRB repertoires appeared more similar to each other than within healthy donors. Researchers report that Type 1 diabetes patients had moderately but significantly shorter TCRB CDR3s across all four CD4+ subsets.

The germline CDR1 and CDR2 sequences are MNHEY and SVGAGI. The V and J ends lost 6 bases and 5 bases respectively, with 19 bases between them. The CDR3 length is 15 residues. Sorting based on CD45RO/CCR7/CD25/CD127/CD95/CD27 separated CD4+ naive, central memory, regulatory and stem cell-like memory cells. Sequencing targeted expressed TCRB transcripts, as all isolated RNA had been reverse transcribed. Produced via immunoSEQ multiplex PCR; TCRdb's table is partial and in-frame only. The sample includes under 400,000 clones, around 13% of them seen just once. This chain links TRBV6-5 with TRBJ2-5, with D possibly TRBD2 on 6 matching bases. Sequenced material: naive CD4+ T cells from blood. The sequence was obtained from a man younger than 35 in good health. The CDR3 nucleotides read TGTGCCAGCAGCGCTATGGCGGGGCGCGTGGAGACCCAGTACTTC. Its translation: CASSAMAGRVETQYF.